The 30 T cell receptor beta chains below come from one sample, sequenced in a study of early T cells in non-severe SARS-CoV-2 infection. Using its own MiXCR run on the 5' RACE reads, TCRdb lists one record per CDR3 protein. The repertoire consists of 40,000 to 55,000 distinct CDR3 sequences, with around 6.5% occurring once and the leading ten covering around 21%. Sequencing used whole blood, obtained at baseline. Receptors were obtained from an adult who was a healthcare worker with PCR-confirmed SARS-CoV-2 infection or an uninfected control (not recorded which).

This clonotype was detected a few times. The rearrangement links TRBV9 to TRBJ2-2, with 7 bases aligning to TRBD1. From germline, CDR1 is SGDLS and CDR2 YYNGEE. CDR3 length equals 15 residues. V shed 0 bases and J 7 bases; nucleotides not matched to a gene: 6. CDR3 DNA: TGTGCCAGCAGCGTAGATGACAGGGACCACGGGGAGCTGTTTTTT. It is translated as CASSVDDRDHGELFF. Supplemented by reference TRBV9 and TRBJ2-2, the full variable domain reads DSGVTQTPKHLITATGQRVTLRCSPRSGDLSVYWYQQSLDQGLQFLIQYYNGEERAKGNILERFSAQQFPDLHSELNLSSLELGDSALYFCASSVDDRDHGELFFGEGSRLTVL.

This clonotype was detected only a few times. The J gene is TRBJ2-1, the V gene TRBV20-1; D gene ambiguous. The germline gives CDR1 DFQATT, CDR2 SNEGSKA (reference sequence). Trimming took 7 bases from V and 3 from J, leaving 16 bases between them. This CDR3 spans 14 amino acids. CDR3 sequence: CSVKIESLYNEQFF. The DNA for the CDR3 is TGCAGTGTTAAAATAGAGTCCCTCTACAATGAGCAGTTCTTC.

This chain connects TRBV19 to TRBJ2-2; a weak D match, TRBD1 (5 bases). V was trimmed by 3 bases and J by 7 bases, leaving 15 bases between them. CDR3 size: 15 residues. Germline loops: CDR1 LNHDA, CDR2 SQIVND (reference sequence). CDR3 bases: TGTGCCAGTAGTATGGGGCCCCCTAGGTACGGGGAGCTGTTTTTT. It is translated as CASSMGPPRYGELFF.

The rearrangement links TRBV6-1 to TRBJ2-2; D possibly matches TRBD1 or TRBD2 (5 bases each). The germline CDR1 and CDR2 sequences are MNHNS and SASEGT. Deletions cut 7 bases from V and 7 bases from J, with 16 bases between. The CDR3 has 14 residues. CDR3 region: CASTRDVWGGELFF. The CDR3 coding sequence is TGTGCCAGCACCCGGGACGTCTGGGGCGGGGAGCTGTTTTTT.

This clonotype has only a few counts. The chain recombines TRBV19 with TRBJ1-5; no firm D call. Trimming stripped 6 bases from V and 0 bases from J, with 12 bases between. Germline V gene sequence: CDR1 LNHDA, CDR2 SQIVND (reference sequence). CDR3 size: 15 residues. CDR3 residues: CASSLKWGSNQPQHF. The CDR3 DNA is TGTGCCAGTAGCCTCAAGTGGGGTAGCAATCAGCCCCAGCATTTT.

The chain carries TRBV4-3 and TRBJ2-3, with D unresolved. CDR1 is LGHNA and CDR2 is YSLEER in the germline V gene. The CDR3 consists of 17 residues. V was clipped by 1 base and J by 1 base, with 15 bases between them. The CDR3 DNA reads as TGCGCCAGCAGCCAAGGGGCTTCGACCCCCGGCACAGATACGCAGTATTTT. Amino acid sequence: CASSQGASTPGTDTQYF.

The CDR3 spells CASSLTGSGTREQYF. CDR3 in DNA: TGTGCCAGCAGTTTAACGGGGTCAGGGACCAGAGAGCAGTACTTC. The chain has TRBV28 and TRBJ2-7, with D perhaps assigned TRBD1 or TRBD2 (5 bases each). This CDR3 has 15 residues. Germline values: CDR1 MDHEN, CDR2 SYDVKM. Trimming cost V 2 bases and J 7 bases, with 18 bases left between them. The entire variable domain, with the rest obtained from reference TRBV28 and TRBJ2-7, is as follows: DVKVTQSSRYLVKRTGEKVFLECVQDMDHENMFWYRQDPGLGLRLIYFSYDVKMKEKGDIPEGYSVSREKKERFSLILESASTNQTSMYLCASSLTGSGTREQYFGPGTRLTVT.

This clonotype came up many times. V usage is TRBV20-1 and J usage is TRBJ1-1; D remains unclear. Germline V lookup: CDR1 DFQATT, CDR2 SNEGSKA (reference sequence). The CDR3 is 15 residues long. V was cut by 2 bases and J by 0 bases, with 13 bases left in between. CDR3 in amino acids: CSARNPESMNTEAFF. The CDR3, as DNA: TGCAGTGCTAGAAATCCGGAGTCCATGAACACTGAAGCTTTCTTT.

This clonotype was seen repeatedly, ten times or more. CDR3 residues: CASSSGFVGGGRYNEQFF. The CDR3 coding sequence is TGTGCCAGCAGCAGTGGATTCGTAGGCGGCGGGAGGTACAATGAGCAGTTCTTC. This chain connects TRBV6-1 to TRBJ2-1; 8 bases line up with TRBD2. The CDR3 is 18 amino acids. The germline CDR1 and CDR2 sequences are MNHNS and SASEGT. Losses at the gene ends were 6 bases for V and 4 bases for J; bases not matched to a gene: 17.

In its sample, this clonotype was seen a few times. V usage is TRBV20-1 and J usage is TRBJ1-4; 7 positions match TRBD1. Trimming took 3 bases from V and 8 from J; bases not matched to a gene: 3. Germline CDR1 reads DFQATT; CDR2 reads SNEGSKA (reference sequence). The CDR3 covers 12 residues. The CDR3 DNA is TGCAGTGCTAGGGGGACAGACGAAAAACTGTTTTTT. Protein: CSARGTDEKLFF.

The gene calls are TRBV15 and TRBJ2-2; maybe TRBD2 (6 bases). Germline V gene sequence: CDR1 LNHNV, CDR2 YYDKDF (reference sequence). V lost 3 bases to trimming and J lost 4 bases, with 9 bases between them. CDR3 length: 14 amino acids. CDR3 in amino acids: CATSRGLATGELFF. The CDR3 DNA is TGTGCCACCAGCAGGGGACTGGCCACCGGGGAGCTGTTTTTT.

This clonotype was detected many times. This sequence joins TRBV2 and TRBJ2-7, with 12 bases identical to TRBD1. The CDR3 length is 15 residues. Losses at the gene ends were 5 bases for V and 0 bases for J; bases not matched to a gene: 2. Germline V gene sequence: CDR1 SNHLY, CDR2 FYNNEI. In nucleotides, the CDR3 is TGTGCCAGCAGTCCGGGACAGGGGGCCTCCTACGAGCAGTACTTC. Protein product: CASSPGQGASYEQYF.

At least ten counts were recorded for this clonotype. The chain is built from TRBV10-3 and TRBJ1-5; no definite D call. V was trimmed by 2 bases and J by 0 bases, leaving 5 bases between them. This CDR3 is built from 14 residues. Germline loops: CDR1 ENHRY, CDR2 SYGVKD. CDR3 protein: CAISEGNSNQPQHF. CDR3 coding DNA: TGTGCCATCAGTGAGGGGAATAGCAATCAGCCCCAGCATTTT.

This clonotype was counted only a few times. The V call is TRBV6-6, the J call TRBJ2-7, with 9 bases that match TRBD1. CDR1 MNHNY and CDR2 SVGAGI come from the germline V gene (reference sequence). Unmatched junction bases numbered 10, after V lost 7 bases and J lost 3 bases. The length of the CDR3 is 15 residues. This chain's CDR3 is CASTISRDRDYEQYF. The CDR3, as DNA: TGTGCCAGCACCATAAGCCGGGACAGGGACTACGAGCAGTACTTC.

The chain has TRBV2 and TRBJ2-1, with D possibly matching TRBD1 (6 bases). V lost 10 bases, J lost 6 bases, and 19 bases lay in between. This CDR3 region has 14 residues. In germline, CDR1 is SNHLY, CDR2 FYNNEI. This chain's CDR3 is CATGTPITGNEQFF. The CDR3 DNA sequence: TGTGCCACCGGGACACCGATTACGGGCAATGAGCAGTTCTTC. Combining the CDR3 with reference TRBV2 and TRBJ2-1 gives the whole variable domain EPEVTQTPSHQVTQMGQEVILRCVPISNHLYFYWYRQILGQKVEFLVSFYNNEISEKSEIFDDQFSVERPDGSNFTLKIRSTKLEDSAMYFCATGTPITGNEQFFGPGTRLTVL.

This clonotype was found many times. The CDR3 DNA reads TGTGCCAGCAGAATCGGACTAGCGGGAGGAGAGACCCAGTACTTC. It translates to CASRIGLAGGETQYF. The chain recombines TRBV6-5 with TRBJ2-5; TRBD2 matches 14 bases. Germline CDR1 MNHEY, CDR2 SVGAGI. This CDR3 has 15 residues. With V trimmed by 6 bases and J by 4 bases, 4 bases remained unmatched.

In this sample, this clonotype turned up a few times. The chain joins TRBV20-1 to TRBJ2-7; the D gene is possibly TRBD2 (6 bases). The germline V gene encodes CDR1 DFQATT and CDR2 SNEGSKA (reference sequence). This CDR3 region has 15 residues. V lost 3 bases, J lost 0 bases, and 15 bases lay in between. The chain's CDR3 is CSASDTAGYSYEQYF. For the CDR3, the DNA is TGCAGTGCTAGTGATACTGCGGGGTACTCCTACGAGCAGTACTTC.

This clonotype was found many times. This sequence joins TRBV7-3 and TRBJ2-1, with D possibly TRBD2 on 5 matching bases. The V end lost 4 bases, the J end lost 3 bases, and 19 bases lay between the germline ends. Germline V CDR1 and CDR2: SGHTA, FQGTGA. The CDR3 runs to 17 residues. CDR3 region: CASSSARAARNYNEQFF. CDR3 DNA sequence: TGTGCCAGCAGCTCCGCGCGGGCGGCTAGGAACTACAATGAGCAGTTCTTC.

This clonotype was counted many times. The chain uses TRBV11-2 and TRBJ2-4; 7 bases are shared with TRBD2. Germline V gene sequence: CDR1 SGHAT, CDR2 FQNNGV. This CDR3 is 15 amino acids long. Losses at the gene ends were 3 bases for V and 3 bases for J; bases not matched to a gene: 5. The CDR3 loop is CASSFTSVGKNIQYF. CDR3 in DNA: TGTGCCAGCAGCTTCACTAGCGTTGGCAAAAACATTCAGTACTTC.

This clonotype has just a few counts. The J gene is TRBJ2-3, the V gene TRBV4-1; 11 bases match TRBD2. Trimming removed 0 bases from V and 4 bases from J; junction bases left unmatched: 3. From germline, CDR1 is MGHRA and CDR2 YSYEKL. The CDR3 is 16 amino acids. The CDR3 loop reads CASSQDLAGGPDTQYF. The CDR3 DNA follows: TGCGCCAGCAGCCAAGACCTAGCGGGGGGCCCAGATACGCAGTATTTT.

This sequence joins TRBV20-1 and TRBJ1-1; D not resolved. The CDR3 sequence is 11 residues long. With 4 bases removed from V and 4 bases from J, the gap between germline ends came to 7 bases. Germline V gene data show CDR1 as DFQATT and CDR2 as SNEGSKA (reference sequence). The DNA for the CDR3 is TGCAGTGCTACTTTGGTCACTGAAGCTTTCTTT. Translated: CSATLVTEAFF.

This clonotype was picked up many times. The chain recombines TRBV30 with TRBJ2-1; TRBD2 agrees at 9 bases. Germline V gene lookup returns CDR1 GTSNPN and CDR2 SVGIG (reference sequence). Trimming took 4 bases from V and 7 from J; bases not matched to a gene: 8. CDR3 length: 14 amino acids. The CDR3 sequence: CAWTGGRGWNEQFF. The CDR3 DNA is TGTGCCTGGACTGGCGGGAGGGGGTGGAATGAGCAGTTCTTC.

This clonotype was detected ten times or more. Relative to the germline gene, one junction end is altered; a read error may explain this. This CDR3 is CASSGGQGVMGIF. The DNA of the CDR3 is TGTGCCAGCAGTGGGGGACAGGGGGTAATGGGGATCTTC. The rearrangement links TRBV2 to TRBJ2-1; 11 positions agree with TRBD1. Per the germline V gene, CDR1 is SNHLY and CDR2 is FYNNEI. The CDR3 totals 13 residues.

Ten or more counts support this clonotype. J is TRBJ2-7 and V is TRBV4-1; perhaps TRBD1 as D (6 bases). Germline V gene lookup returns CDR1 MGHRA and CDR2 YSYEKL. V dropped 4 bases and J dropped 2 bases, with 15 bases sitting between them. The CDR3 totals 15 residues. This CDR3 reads CASSLHRERPYEQYF. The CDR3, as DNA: TGCGCCAGCAGCCTGCACAGGGAGCGCCCCTACGAGCAGTACTTC.

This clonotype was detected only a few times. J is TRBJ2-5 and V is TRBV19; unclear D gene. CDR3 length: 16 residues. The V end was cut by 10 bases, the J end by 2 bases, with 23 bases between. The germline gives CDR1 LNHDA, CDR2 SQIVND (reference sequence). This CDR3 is CATTYSAAGRQETQYF. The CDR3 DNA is TGTGCCACCACCTATTCGGCCGCCGGGCGACAAGAGACCCAGTACTTC.

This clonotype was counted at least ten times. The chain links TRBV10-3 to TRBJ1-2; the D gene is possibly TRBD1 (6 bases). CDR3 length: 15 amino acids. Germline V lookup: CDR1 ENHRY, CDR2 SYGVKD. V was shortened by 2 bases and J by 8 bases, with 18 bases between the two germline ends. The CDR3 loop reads CAISEEVRGSKGYTF. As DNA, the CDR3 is TGTGCCATCAGTGAGGAGGTCAGGGGATCGAAAGGCTACACCTTC.

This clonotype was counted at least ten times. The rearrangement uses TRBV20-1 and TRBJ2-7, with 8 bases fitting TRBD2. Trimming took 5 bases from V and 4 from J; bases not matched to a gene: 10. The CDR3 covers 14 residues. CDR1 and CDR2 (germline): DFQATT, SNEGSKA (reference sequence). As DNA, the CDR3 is TGCAGTGCTTCTGGAACTAGCGGTGGGTACGAGCAGTACTTC. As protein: CSASGTSGGYEQYF.

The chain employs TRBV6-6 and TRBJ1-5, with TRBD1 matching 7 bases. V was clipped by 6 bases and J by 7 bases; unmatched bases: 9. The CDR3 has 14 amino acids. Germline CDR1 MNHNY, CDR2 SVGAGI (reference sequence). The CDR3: CASRQQGNGQPQHF. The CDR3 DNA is TGTGCCAGCAGACAACAGGGGAATGGCCAGCCCCAGCATTTT.

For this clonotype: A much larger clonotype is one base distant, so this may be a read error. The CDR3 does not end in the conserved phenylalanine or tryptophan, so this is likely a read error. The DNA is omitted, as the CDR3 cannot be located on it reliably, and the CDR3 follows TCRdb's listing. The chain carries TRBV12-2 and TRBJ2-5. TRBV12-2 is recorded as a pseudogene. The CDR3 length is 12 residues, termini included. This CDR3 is CASRLVRETQYY.

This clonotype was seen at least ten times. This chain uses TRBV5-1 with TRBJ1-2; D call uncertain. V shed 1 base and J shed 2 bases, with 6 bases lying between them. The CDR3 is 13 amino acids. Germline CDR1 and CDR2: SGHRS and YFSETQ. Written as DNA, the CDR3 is TGCGCCAGCAGCTTGCCGCCCAACTATGGCTACACCTTC. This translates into CASSLPPNYGYTF. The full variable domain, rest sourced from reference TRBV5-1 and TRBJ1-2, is KAGVTQTPRYLIKTRGQQVTLSCSPISGHRSVSWYQQTPGQGLQFLFEYFSETQRNKGNFPGRFSGRQFSNSRSEMNVSTLELGDSALYLCASSLPPNYGYTFGSGTRLTVV.